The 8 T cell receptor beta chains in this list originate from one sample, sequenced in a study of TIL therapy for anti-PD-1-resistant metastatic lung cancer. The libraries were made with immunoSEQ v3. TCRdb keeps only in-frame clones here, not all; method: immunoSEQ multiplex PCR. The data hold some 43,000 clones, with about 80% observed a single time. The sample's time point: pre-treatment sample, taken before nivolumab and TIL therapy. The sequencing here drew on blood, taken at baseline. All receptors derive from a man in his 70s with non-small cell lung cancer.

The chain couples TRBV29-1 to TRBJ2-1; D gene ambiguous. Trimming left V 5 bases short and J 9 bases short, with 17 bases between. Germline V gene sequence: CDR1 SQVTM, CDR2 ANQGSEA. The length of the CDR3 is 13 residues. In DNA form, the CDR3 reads TGCAGCGTTACAGTGGGGTCCATTAGTGAGCAGTTCTTC. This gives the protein CSVTVGSISEQFF.

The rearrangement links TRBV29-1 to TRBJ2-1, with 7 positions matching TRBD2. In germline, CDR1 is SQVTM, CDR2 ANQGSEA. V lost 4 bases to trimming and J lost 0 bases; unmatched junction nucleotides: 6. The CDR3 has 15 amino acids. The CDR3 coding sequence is TGCAGCGTTGTGAGCGGGAAGAGCTCCTACAATGAGCAGTTCTTC. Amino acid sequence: CSVVSGKSSYNEQFF.

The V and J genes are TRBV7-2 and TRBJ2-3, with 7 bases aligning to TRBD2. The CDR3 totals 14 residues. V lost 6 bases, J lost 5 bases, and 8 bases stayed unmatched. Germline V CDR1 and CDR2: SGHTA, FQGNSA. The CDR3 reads CASRLAVAGDTQYF. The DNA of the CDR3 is TGTGCCAGCAGGCTAGCGGTAGCGGGAGATACGCAGTATTTT.

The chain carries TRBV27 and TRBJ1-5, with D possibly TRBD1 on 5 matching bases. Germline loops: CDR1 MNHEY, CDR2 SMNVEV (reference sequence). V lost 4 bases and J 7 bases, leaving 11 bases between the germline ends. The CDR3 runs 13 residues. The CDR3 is CASSSRAEQPQHF. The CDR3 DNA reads TGTGCCAGCAGTTCCAGGGCAGAGCAGCCCCAGCATTTT.

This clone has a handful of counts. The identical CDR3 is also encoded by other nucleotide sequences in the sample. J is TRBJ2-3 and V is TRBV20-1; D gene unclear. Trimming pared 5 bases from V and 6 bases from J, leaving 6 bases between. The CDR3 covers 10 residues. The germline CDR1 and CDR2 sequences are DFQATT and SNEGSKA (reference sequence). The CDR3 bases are TGCAGTGCTGAGAGGGATACGCAGTATTTT. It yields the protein CSAERDTQYF.

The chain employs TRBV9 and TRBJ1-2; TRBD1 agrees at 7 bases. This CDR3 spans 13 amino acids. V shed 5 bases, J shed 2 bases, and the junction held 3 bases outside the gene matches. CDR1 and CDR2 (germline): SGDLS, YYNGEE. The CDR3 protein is CASSLQGNYGYTF. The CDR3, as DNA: TGTGCCAGCAGTCTACAGGGGAACTATGGCTACACCTTC.

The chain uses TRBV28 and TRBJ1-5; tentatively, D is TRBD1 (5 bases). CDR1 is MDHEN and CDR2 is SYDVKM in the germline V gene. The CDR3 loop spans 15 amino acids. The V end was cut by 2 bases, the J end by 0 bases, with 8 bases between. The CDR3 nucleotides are TGTGCCAGCAGTTTAAGGGGAAATAGCAATCAGCCCCAGCATTTT. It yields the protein CASSLRGNSNQPQHF.

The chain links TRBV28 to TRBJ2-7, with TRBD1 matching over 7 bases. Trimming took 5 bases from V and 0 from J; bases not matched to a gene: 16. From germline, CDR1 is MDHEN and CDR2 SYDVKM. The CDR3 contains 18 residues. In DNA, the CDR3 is TGTGCCAGCAGTCTGGGCTTAGACAGGGCCTTAGCCTCCTACGAGCAGTACTTC. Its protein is CASSLGLDRALASYEQYF.